This T cell receptor (beta chain) was captured in a study of T cell responses to AZD1222 COVID-19 vaccine. Whole-study results and caveats: Baseline serostatus was positive in only a handful of AZD1222 recipients. Donors were mostly white British, more females; clonal diversity possibly underestimated.

The data were produced by immunoSEQ multiplex PCR, yet TCRdb's version contains in-frame clones alone and is incomplete. The sample consists of over 120,000 clones, just over 85% of them appearing once. Concerning this clone itself: The antigen remains unidentified.

The CDR3 has 12 amino acids. The germline gives CDR1 WNHNN, CDR2 SYGVQD (reference sequence). V was cut by 4 bases and J by 6 bases, with 8 bases left in between. Pooled in the analysis were second doses at about 4 or about 12 weeks. The sequences come from peripheral blood, collected 28 days after the second AZD1222 dose. This sequence was found in an adult who received the AZD1222 COVID-19 vaccine. This chain uses TRBV10-1 with TRBJ2-3; D is unclear. The CDR3 nucleotides read TGCGCCAGCAGTGGAACTTCGGATACGCAGTATTTT. Translation gives CASSGTSDTQYF.